This T cell receptor (beta chain) was found in a study of Tregs in tolerant kidney transplant recipients. CDR3 length: 13 amino acids. CDR1 is SGHDT, CDR2 YYEEEE, per germline. The V and J ends lost 2 bases and 1 base respectively, with 6 bases between them. The assay was immunoSEQ multiplex PCR, and TCRdb's table has in-frame clones only and misses some. This sample has tens of thousands of clones, with 84% found just once. The sequencing input was CD4+ T cells from blood. The chain joins TRBV5-6 to TRBJ2-5; D gene unclear. The clonotype comes from a human donor in good health. CDR3 region: CASSFQAQETQYF. The CDR3 DNA reads as TGTGCCAGCAGCTTTCAAGCCCAAGAGACCCAGTACTTC.